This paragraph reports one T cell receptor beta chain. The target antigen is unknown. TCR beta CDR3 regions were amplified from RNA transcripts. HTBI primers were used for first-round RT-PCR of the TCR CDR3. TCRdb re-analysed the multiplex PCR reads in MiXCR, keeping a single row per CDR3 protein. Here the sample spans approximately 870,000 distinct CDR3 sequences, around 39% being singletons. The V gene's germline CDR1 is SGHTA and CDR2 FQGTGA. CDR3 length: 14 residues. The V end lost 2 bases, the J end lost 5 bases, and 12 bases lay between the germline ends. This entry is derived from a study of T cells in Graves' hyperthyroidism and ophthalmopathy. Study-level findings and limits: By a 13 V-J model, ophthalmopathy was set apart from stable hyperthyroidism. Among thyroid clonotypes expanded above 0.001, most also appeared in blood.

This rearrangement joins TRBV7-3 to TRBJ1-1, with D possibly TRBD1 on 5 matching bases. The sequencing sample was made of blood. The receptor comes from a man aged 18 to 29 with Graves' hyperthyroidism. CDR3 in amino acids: CASSLGGVCTEAFF. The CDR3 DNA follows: TGTGCCAGCAGCTTAGGAGGGGTTTGTACTGAAGCTTTCTTT.